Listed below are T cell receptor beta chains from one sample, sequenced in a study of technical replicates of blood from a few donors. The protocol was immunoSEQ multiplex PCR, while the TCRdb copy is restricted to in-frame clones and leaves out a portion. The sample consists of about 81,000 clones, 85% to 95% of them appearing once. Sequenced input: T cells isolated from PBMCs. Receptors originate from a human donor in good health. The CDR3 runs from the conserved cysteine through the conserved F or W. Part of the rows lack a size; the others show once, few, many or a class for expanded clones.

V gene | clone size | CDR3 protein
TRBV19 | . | CASSNGPGGLQTQYF
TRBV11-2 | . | CASSLDTWGRGGNTIYF
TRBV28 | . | CASSLSGGAEAFF
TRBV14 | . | CASSQEKGLVFPDTQYF
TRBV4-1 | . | CASSQPGLAGGTLPGNEQFF
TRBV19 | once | CASSNLLWTGGTDTQYF
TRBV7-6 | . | CASSSGQGDEKLFF
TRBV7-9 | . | CASSPGVSYGYTF
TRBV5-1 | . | CASSLDRAQETQYF
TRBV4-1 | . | CASSQVRLAGESAKNIQYF
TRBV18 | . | CASSRTAGTSGSSITYEQYF
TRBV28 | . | CASSFLLNGRASDTQYF
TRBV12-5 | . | CASGLSSSDRSYEQYF
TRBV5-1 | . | CASSFGVAGNTIYF
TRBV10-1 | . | CASSDLPTGKGDNEQFF
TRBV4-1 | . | CASSPGQGTDTQYF
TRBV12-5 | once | CASGLVGGEQYF
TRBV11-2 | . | CASSLIAAITYEQYF
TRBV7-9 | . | CASSFGGQRTGYVGYTF
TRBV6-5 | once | CASSYSDGGRPLHF
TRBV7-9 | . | CASSFTGSNEKLFF
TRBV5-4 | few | CASSLGGQGRTEAFF
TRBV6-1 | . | CASTKLAGVNEQFF
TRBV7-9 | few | CASSPRTSGGNEQFF
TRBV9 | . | CASSVHTFSNEKLFF
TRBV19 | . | CASTSTGIYSNQPQHF
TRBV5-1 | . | CASSLGPRSSYEQYF
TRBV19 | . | CASIGGTNYEQYF
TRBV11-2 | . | CASSLGGTSRPQEQYF
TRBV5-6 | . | CASSLAISTVETQYF
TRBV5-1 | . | CASSLQGSQFYGYTF
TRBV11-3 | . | CASSFRGQEQFF
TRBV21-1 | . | CASSLYSFGTEAYNEQFF
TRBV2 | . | CASSEASLAGGPNEQFF
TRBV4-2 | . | CASSQELAGGPDTQYF
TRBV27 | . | CASRTLADIYNEQFF
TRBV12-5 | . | CASGLPQGLAGELFF
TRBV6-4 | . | CASSRGGGNTGELFF
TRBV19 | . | CASSRQGDSGNTIYF
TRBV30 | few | CAWSVSTGNYGYTF
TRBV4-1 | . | CASSQDSYSSGNTIYF
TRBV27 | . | CASSPRQGGYEQYF
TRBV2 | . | CASRGQLTYGYTF
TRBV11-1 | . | CASSLLGGMAYEQYF
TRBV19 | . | CASIVTGVGNTEAFF
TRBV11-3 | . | CASSPIQTSGGLRGETQYF
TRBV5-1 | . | CASGGESNYGYTF
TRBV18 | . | CASSPPAQVTYNEQFF
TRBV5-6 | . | CASSPWTGVGNSPLHF
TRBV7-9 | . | CASSPDNANEKLFF